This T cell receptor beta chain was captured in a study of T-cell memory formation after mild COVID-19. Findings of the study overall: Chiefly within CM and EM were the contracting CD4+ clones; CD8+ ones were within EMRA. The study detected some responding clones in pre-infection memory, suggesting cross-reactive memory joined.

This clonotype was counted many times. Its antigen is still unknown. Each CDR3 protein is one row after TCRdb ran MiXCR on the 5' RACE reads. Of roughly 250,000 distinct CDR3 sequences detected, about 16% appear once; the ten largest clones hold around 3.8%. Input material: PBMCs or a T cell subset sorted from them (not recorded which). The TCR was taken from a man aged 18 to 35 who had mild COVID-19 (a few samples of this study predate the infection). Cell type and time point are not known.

Here the CDR3 DNA reads TGTGCCAGCAGTCGGGCAGGGAACACCGGGGAGCTGTTTTTT. Protein sequence: CASSRAGNTGELFF. The gene calls are TRBV6-4 and TRBJ2-2; D is unresolved. Trimming stripped 5 bases from V and 1 base from J, with 8 bases between. Germline CDR1 is MRHNA and CDR2 is SNTAGT. CDR3 size: 14 residues.